This TCR beta chain comes out of a study of shared clonotypes between healthy human individuals. CDR3 length equals 13 residues. Germline CDR1 MNHNS, CDR2 SASEGT. V was pared by 3 bases and J by 0 bases, with 5 bases between. Recent vaccinations or acute infections were absent in the healthy HIV-negative adult donors. The sorted-subset replicate PCRs were given about 200 ng DNA, which is around 29,000 T cell genomes. Sequenced by immunoSEQ multiplex PCR; TCRdb stores in-frame clones only, minus some. The table includes more than 900,000 clones, approximately 80% detected once. This chain connects TRBV6-1 to TRBJ1-2; D gene uncertain. The source of this sequence is a man aged 18 to 30 in good health. Some clones in this sample may be carry-over from other donors' samples. Sequenced: memory CD4+ T cells from PBMCs. Subset noted: CD45RA-negative fraction. The CDR3 loop is CASSDNANYGYTF. CDR3 DNA sequence: TGTGCCAGCAGTGATAATGCTAACTATGGCTACACCTTC.